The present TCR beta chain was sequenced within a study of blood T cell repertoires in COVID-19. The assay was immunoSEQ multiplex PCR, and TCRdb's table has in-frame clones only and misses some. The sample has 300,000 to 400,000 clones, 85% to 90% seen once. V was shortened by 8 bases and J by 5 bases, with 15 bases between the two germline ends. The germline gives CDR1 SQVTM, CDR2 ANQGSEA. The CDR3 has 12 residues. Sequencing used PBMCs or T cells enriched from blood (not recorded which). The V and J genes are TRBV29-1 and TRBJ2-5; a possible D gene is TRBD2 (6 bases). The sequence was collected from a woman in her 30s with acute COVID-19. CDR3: CSSSGHEETQYF. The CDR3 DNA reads TGCAGCAGCAGCGGGCACGAGGAGACCCAGTACTTC.